This TCR beta chain was sequenced during a study of OX40 agonist ivuxolimab in advanced cancers. In the study overall: An agonistic anti-OX40 (CD134) antibody, ivuxolimab, was used to treat the patients.

Exclusion of a patient followed from autoimmune disease history or systemic immunosuppression. Patients had blood sampled at baseline and again on cycle 4 day 1 and cycle 7 day 1. This clone appeared a single time. CDR1 and CDR2 (germline): SEHNR, FQNEAQ (reference sequence). V was trimmed by 5 bases and J by 6 bases, leaving 18 bases between them. The CDR3 has 15 amino acids. Profiled with immunoSEQ multiplex PCR; TCRdb holds only in-frame clones, not every one. The table lists some 74,000 clones, approximately 85% of them singletons. Sequencing used CD4+ or CD8+ T cells sorted from blood, obtained in a trial of the OX40 agonist ivuxolimab. The V gene is TRBV7-9, the J gene TRBJ2-3; a weak D match, TRBD1 (6 bases). The source is an adult with an advanced solid tumor such as melanoma, head and neck, liver or kidney cancer. CDR3 nucleotide sequence: TGTGCCAGCAGCGAGGGGGACATAATTTGGGATACGCAGTATTTT. It is translated as CASSEGDIIWDTQYF.